The 8 T cell receptor beta chains below were found in one sample sequenced in a study of human T cells and chemical hapten exposure. Time point defined: pre-sensitization, week 0. The treatment is: therapeutic diphenylcyclopropenone sensitization with weekly scalp DPC. TCRdb independently ran MiXCR on the RACE reads; one entry per CDR3 protein. The sample contains about 350,000 distinct CDR3 sequences, around 5.5% of which appear only once. The specimen was whole blood, collected in connection with sensitization to the hapten diphenylcyclopropenone (DPC). The receptors stem from a woman between 18 and 29 years old with alopecia areata. Some clones in this sample may be carry-over from other donors' samples.

This clonotype showed up many times. This rearrangement joins TRBV12-3 or TRBV12-4 to TRBJ2-3, with 7 bases that match TRBD1. This CDR3 is 15 amino acids long. With 5 bases clipped from V and 2 bases from J, the junction kept 7 bases outside the gene matches. The CDR3 DNA is TGTGCCAGCAGTACTACAGGGGACAACACAGATACGCAGTATTTT. This translates into CASSTTGDNTDTQYF.

V usage is TRBV18 and J usage is TRBJ1-6; TRBD1 aligns across 7 bases. The CDR3 has 14 residues. The trim removed 3 bases at V and 14 bases at J, leaving 10 bases unmatched. Germline V CDR1 and CDR2: KGHSH, LQKENI. CDR3 in amino acids: CASSPPKTGFALHF. CDR3 DNA: TGTGCCAGCTCACCGCCGAAGACAGGGTTCGCCCTCCACTTT.

The CDR3 is CASSLRTSGSDTQYF. The CDR3 nucleotides read TGTGCCAGCAGCTTACGGACTAGCGGATCAGATACGCAGTATTTT. V usage is TRBV7-8 and J usage is TRBJ2-3; TRBD2 matches at 10 bases. Germline lookup yields CDR1 SGHVS and CDR2 FQNEAQ. J was trimmed by 4 bases and V by 2 bases; bases with no gene match: 3. This CDR3 comprises 15 residues.

There are many counts of this clonotype. The chain joins TRBV5-1 to TRBJ1-1; 8 bases match TRBD1. Germline V CDR1 and CDR2: SGHRS, YFSETQ. Germline trimming cut 3 bases from V and 1 base from J; bases unmatched to any gene: 8. This CDR3 comprises 16 residues. CDR3 amino acids: CASSSGGAPGNTEAFF. The CDR3 region has the DNA TGCGCCAGCAGCTCAGGGGGCGCCCCGGGGAACACTGAAGCTTTCTTT.

Ten or more counts support this clonotype. V gene TRBV14 combines with J gene TRBJ1-2; D gene unclear. The CDR3 has 15 amino acids. Trimming stripped 1 base from V and 8 bases from J, with 17 bases between. Germline-derived CDR1 and CDR2 are SGHDN and FVKESK. The CDR3 DNA sequence: TGTGCCAGCAGCCAAGGGGCCGCAGGACCCCTCGGCTACACCTTC. Translating it yields CASSQGAAGPLGYTF.

This clonotype was observed many times. V is TRBV20-1 and J is TRBJ2-7, with D possibly called TRBD1 or TRBD2 (5 bases each). Germline CDR1 and CDR2: DFQATT and SNEGSKA (reference sequence). This CDR3 comprises 14 residues. V shed 4 bases and J shed 2 bases, with 15 bases lying between them. This CDR3 is CSAIPGDRPYEQYF. CDR3 coding DNA: TGCAGTGCTATACCCGGGGACCGACCCTACGAGCAGTACTTC.

This clonotype came up a few times. This chain connects TRBV5-6 to TRBJ2-5; possibly TRBD1 or TRBD2 for D (5 bases each). Germline V gene data show CDR1 as SGHDT and CDR2 as YYEEEE. The CDR3 has 16 residues. Trimming pared 1 base from V and 4 bases from J, leaving 17 bases between. CDR3 DNA: TGTGCCAGCAGCTTGTCGTCGGGGCAGGCAACAGAGACCCAGTACTTC. It codes for CASSLSSGQATETQYF.

This clonotype has at least ten counts. The gene calls are TRBV20-1 and TRBJ2-3; D not certain. Germline V gene sequence: CDR1 DFQATT, CDR2 SNEGSKA (reference sequence). CDR3 length: 12 residues. Trimming took off 6 bases at V and 6 bases at J, with 13 bases between the two ends. This CDR3 is CSAGPQADTQYF. DNA for the CDR3: TGCAGTGCCGGACCTCAAGCCGATACGCAGTATTTT.